The 11 T cell receptor beta chains in this list originate from one sample, sequenced in a study of blood T cell repertoires in COVID-19. Measured with immunoSEQ multiplex PCR; TCRdb has only the in-frame clones, and not every one. The sample yields about 77,000 clones, around nine tenths seen once. Sequencing used peripheral blood. The source is a woman of 80 years or more with active or convalescent COVID-19.

V gene TRBV6-2 or TRBV6-3 combines with J gene TRBJ2-1; 12 bases agree with TRBD2. With 2 bases clipped from V and 4 bases from J, the junction kept 6 bases outside the gene matches. CDR3 length: 17 residues. Germline V gene sequence: CDR1 MNHEY, CDR2 SVGEGT. The CDR3 DNA follows: TGTGCCAGCAGTTACGCTAGCGGGGGGGTAAGATACAATGAGCAGTTCTTC. This codes for CASSYASGGVRYNEQFF.

The genes are TRBV9 and TRBJ1-2, with 7 bases aligning to TRBD1. V shed 4 bases, J shed 10 bases, and the junction held 10 bases outside the gene matches. The CDR3 spans 13 residues. Germline V gives CDR1 SGDLS, CDR2 YYNGEE. The CDR3 sequence: CASSSRDSEAYTF. CDR3 nucleotide sequence: TGTGCCAGCAGCTCCCGGGACAGTGAGGCCTACACCTTC.

The gene calls are TRBV18 and TRBJ2-1; no definite D call. Trimming removed 3 bases at V and 8 bases at J, with 11 bases between. Germline lookup yields CDR1 KGHSH and CDR2 LQKENI. CDR3 length: 13 residues. The CDR3: CASSPGPNDEQFF. CDR3 nucleotide sequence: TGTGCCAGCTCACCTGGCCCCAACGATGAGCAGTTCTTC.

The chain has TRBV23-1 and TRBJ2-7, with D possibly matching TRBD1 (6 bases). TRBV23-1 carries the ORF label, with uncertain function. V was shortened by 2 bases and J by 0 bases, with 20 bases between the two germline ends. CDR3 size: 18 residues. CDR3 protein: CASSQPNHGQLSSYEQYF. The CDR3 DNA sequence: TGCGCCAGCAGTCAACCAAATCACGGACAGCTCAGCTCCTACGAGCAGTACTTC.

This rearrangement joins TRBV28 to TRBJ1-2; 8 bases map to TRBD1. CDR1 is MDHEN, CDR2 SYDVKM, per germline. Trimming removed 5 bases from V and 8 bases from J; junction bases left unmatched: 7. The CDR3 has 13 amino acids. In DNA form, the CDR3 reads TGTGCCAGCAGTCCTACAGGGGGGGAAGGCTACACCTTC. Protein product: CASSPTGGEGYTF.

V usage is TRBV9 and J usage is TRBJ2-3; 12 bases are a match to TRBD2. Germline CDR1 reads SGDLS; CDR2 reads YYNGEE. CDR3 length: 16 amino acids. The ends lost 0 bases at V and 1 base at J; junction bases unmatched: 0. CDR3 in DNA: TGTGCCAGCAGCGTAGGACTAGCGGGGGGCACAGATACGCAGTATTTT. This sequence encodes CASSVGLAGGTDTQYF.

This clone was seen a single time. The chain recombines TRBV2 with TRBJ2-7, with 7 bases matching TRBD1. The ends lost 5 bases at V and 4 bases at J; junction bases unmatched: 5. CDR1 is SNHLY and CDR2 is FYNNEI in the germline V gene. CDR3 length: 13 amino acids. CDR3 nucleotide sequence: TGTGCCAGCAGTTCCGGGACAGAGTACGAGCAGTACTTC. This codes for CASSSGTEYEQYF.

The rearrangement joins TRBV5-6 to TRBJ1-6; 8 bases agree with TRBD1. Germline values: CDR1 SGHDT, CDR2 YYEEEE. The V segment lost 1 base and the J segment 10 bases; nucleotides outside the gene matches: 10. The CDR3 contains 16 residues. CDR3 sequence reads: CASSLWAGGIGSPLHF. The CDR3 DNA reads TGTGCCAGCAGCTTGTGGGCAGGGGGCATCGGATCACCCCTCCACTTT.

The chain links TRBV30 to TRBJ2-3; 10 nucleotides agree with TRBD1. The CDR3 totals 16 residues. The germline V gene encodes CDR1 GTSNPN and CDR2 SVGIG (reference sequence). V gave up 3 bases and J gave up 3 bases; unmatched junction bases: 9. CDR3 loop: CAWRLRDRGWTDTQYF. The CDR3 nucleotides are TGTGCCTGGAGGCTCCGGGACAGGGGATGGACAGATACGCAGTATTTT.

This clone occurred a few times. The V call is TRBV3-1 (or the pseudogene TRBV3-2), the J call TRBJ1-1; D is unresolved. With 6 bases removed from V and 1 base from J, the gap between germline ends came to 9 bases. The germline CDR1 and CDR2 sequences are LGHDT and YNNKEL (reference sequence). The CDR3 totals 13 residues. The CDR3 region is CASRAPGNTEAFF. In nucleotides, the CDR3 is TGTGCCAGCAGAGCCCCGGGGAACACTGAAGCTTTCTTT.

The CDR3 DNA follows: TGCGCCAGCAGCATTAGCGGGGGGGCCCTCCTCGAGCAGTACTTC. The encoded protein is CASSISGGALLEQYF. The J gene is TRBJ2-7, the V gene TRBV5-1; 11 positions match TRBD2. Germline lookup yields CDR1 SGHRS and CDR2 YFSETQ. The CDR3 is 15 residues long. J was trimmed by 6 bases and V by 4 bases; bases with no gene match: 9. The entire variable domain, with the rest obtained from reference TRBV5-1 and TRBJ2-7, is as follows: KAGVTQTPRYLIKTRGQQVTLSCSPISGHRSVSWYQQTPGQGLQFLFEYFSETQRNKGNFPGRFSGRQFSNSRSEMNVSTLELGDSALYLCASSISGGALLEQYFGPGTRLTVT.